This TCR beta chain stems from a study of radiotherapy plus CTLA-4 blockade in lung cancer. Study-level results: After treatment with radiotherapy plus ipilimumab, TCR clones that came from the tumor expanded in blood.

The table came from immunoSEQ multiplex PCR; TCRdb's copy has only in-frame clones and leaves some out. This sample yields around 99,000 clones, of which about 86% are seen a single time; 4.9% belongs to the top ten. With regard to this clone: Its antigen is still unknown.

Germline V gene lookup returns CDR1 MNHNS and CDR2 SASEGT. The ends lost 2 bases at V and 6 bases at J; junction bases unmatched: 12. The CDR3 consists of 17 residues. The source was peripheral blood, collected from a patient treated with radiotherapy plus ipilimumab. This receptor was taken from a human donor with non-small cell lung cancer that progressed on radiotherapy plus ipilimumab. This sequence joins TRBV6-1 and TRBJ1-5; 8 nucleotides line up with TRBD1. CDR3 nucleotide sequence: TGTGCCAGCAGTGAATATTGGCAGGGGGCCTTCCTTCAGCCCCAGCATTTT. Amino acid sequence: CASSEYWQGAFLQPQHF.